This T cell receptor beta chain emerged from a study of blood T cell repertoires in COVID-19. Study-wide context: The study drew acute and convalescent COVID-19 samples from the United States, Italy and Spain. PBMCs, B-cell-depleted T cells, or T cells were the source of the cDNA or gDNA that made up the material.

Profiled with immunoSEQ multiplex PCR; TCRdb holds only in-frame clones, not every one. The table lists tens of thousands of clones, 88% of them singletons. The germline V gene has CDR1 ENHRY and CDR2 SYGVKD. The CDR3 totals 13 residues. Trimming left V 8 bases short and J 0 bases short, with 10 bases between. The sequenced sample consisted of peripheral blood. This receptor was identified in a human donor in a cohort sampled during active COVID-19. The V call is TRBV10-3, the J call TRBJ2-5, with TRBD2 as a possible D gene (5 bases). CDR3 in amino acids: CAICAGHQETQYF. The CDR3 DNA is TGTGCCATCTGCGCGGGTCACCAAGAGACCCAGTACTTC.